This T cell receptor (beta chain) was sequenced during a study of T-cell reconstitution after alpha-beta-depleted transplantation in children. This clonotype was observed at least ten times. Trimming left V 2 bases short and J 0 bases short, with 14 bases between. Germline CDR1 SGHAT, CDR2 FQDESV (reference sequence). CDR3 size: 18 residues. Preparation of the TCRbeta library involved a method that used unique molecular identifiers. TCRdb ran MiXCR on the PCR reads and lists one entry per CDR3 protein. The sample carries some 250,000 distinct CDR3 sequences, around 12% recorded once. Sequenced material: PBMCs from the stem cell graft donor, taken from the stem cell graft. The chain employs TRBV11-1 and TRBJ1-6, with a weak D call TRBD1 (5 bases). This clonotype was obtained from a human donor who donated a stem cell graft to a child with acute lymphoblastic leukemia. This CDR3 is CASSLRQSQGSYNSPLHF. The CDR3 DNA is TGTGCCAGCAGCTTACGACAGTCGCAAGGCTCCTATAATTCACCCCTCCACTTT.